The T cell receptor beta chain under discussion was sequenced for a study of T cells in women clearing cervical HPV infection. Remarks on this clone: As yet, its antigen is unknown. The read ends 3 residues shy of where the CDR3 ends; the end is completed using the germline J gene.

Study-wide results and caveats: Unknown T-cell numbers per sample may underlie the richness differences.

Some clones are missing from TCRdb's copy, which holds only in-frame ones; the method was immunoSEQ multiplex PCR. The sample table sets out under 30,000 clones. The CDR3 consists of 15 residues. The germline CDR1 and CDR2 sequences are SGHTA and FQGNSA. This TCR derives from a woman between 18 and 69 years old with a cervical HPV16 infection that either progressed to CIN3+ or cleared (not recorded which). The chain is built from TRBV7-2 and TRBJ2-2; D is unresolved. The sequencing sample was made of blood buffy coat. Partial CDR3 DNA: TGTGCCAGCAGCTTAGTCGGTCAGCGTAATGAAAAG. It yields the protein CASSLVGQRNEK. The CDR3 in its entirety is CASSLVGQRNEKLFF. Looking up the rest from reference TRBV7-2 and TRBJ2-2 gives the full variable domain: GAGVSQSPSNKVTEKGKDVELRCDPISGHTALYWYRQSLGQGLEFLIYFQGNSAPDKSGLPSDRFSAERTGGSVSTLTIQRTQQEDSAVYLCASSLVGQRNEKLFFGEGSRLTVL.